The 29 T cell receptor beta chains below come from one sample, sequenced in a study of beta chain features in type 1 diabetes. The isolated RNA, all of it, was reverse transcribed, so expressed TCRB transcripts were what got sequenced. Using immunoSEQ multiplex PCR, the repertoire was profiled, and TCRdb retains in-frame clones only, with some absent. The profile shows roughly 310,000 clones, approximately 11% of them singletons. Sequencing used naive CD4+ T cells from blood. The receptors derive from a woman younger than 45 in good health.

CDR3 sequence reads: CASSLVFGRSYNEQFF. CDR3 sequence (DNA): TGTGCCAGCAGCTTAGTGTTTGGGCGCTCCTACAATGAGCAGTTCTTC. This rearrangement joins TRBV7-6 to TRBJ2-1; D gene uncertain. V was trimmed by 1 base and J by 0 bases, leaving 10 bases between them. The germline V gene encodes CDR1 SGHVS and CDR2 FNYEAQ. The CDR3 is 16 amino acids.

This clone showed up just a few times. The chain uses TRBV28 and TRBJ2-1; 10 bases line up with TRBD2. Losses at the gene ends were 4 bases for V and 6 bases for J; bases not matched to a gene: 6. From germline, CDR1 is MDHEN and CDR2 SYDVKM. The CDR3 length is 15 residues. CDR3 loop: CASSSALAGANEQFF. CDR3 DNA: TGTGCCAGCAGTTCCGCCCTAGCGGGAGCCAATGAGCAGTTCTTC.

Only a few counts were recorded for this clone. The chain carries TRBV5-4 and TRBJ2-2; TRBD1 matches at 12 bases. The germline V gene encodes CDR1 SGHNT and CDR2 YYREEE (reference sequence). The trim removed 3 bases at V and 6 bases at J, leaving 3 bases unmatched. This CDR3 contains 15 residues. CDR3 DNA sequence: TGTGCCAGCAGCTACCGGGACAGGGGGCCCGGGGAGCTGTTTTTT. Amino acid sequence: CASSYRDRGPGELFF.

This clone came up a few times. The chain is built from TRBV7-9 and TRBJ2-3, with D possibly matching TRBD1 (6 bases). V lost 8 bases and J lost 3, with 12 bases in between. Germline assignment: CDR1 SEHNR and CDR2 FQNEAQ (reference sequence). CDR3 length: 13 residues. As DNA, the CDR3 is TGTGCCAGCGACGGCAGGGGAACAGATACGCAGTATTTT. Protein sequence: CASDGRGTDTQYF.

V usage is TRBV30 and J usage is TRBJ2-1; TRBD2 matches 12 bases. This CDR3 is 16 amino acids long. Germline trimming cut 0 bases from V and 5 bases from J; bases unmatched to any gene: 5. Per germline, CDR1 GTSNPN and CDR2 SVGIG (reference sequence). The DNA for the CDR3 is TGTGCCTGGAGTGTACCACTAGCGGGAGGCCACAATGAGCAGTTCTTC. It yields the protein CAWSVPLAGGHNEQFF.

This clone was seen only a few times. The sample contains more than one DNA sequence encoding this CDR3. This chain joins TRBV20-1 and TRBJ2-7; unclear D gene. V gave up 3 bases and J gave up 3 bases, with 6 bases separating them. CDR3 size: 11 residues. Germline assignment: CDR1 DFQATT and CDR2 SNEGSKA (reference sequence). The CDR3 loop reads CSARSSYEQYF. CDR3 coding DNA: TGCAGTGCTAGGTCTAGCTACGAGCAGTACTTC.

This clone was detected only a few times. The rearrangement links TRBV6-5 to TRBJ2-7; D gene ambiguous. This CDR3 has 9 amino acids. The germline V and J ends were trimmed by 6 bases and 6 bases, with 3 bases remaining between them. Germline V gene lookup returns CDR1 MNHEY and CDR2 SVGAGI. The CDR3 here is CASRAEQYF. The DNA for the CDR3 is TGTGCCAGCAGGGCCGAGCAGTACTTC.

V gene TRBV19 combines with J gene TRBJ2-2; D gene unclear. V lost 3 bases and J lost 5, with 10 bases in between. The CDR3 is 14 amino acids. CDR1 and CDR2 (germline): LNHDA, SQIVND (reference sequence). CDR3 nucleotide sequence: TGTGCCAGTAGTATCGAGTCGTGGACCGGGGAGCTGTTTTTT. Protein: CASSIESWTGELFF.

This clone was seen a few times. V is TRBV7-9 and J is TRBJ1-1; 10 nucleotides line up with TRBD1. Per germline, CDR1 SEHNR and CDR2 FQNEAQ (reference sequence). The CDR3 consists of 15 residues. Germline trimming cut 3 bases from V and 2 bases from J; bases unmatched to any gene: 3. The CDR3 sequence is CASSFLTGGNTEAFF. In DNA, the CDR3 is TGTGCCAGCAGCTTCCTGACAGGGGGCAACACTGAAGCTTTCTTT.

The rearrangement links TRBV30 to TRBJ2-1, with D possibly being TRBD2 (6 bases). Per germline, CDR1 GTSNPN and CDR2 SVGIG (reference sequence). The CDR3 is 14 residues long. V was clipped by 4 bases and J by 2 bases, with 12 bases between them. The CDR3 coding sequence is TGTGCCTGGAAGGTACTAGCTGCCTACAATGAGCAGTTCTTC. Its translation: CAWKVLAAYNEQFF.

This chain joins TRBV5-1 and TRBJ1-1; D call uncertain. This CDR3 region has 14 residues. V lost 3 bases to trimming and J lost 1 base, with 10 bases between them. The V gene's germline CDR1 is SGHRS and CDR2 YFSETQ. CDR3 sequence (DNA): TGCGCCAGCAGCTCGGGAGTCTCGAACACTGAAGCTTTCTTT. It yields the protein CASSSGVSNTEAFF.

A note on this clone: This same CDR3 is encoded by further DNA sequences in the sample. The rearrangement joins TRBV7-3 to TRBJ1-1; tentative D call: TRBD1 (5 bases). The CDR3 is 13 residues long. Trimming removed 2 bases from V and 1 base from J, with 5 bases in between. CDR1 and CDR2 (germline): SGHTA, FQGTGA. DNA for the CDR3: TGTGCCAGCAGCTTAGGACAGAACACTGAAGCTTTCTTT. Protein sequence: CASSLGQNTEAFF.

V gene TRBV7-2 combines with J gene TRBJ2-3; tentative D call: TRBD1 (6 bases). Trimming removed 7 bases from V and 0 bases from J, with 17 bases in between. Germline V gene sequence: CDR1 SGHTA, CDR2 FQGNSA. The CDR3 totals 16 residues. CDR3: CASTHRATRSTDTQYF. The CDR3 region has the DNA TGTGCCAGCACCCACAGGGCGACACGTAGCACAGATACGCAGTATTTT.

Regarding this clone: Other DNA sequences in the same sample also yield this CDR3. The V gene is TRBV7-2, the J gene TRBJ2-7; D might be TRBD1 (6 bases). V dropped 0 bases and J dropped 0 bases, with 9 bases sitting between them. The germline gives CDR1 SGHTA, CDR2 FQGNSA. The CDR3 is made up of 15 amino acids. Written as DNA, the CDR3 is TGTGCCAGCAGCTTAGCAGGGGGAAGCTCCTACGAGCAGTACTTC. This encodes CASSLAGGSSYEQYF.

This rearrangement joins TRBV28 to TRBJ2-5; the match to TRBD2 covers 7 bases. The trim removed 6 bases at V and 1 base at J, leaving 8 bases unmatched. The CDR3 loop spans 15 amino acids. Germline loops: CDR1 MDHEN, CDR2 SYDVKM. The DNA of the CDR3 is TGTGCCAGCAGCTTCGCGGGCGGGGGCCAAGAGACCCAGTACTTC. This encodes CASSFAGGGQETQYF.

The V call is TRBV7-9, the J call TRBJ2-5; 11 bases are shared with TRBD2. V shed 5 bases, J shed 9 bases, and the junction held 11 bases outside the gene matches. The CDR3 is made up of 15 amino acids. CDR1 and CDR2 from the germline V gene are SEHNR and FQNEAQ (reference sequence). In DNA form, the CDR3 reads TGTGCCAGCAGCCCTCCCGGGACTAGCGGCGGGGCCCAGTACTTC. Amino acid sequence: CASSPPGTSGGAQYF. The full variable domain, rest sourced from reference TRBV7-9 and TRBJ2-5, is DTGVSQNPRHKITKRGQNVTFRCDPISEHNRLYWYRQTLGQGPEFLTYFQNEAQLEKSRLLSDRFSAERPKGSFSTLEIQRTEQGDSAMYLCASSPPGTSGGAQYFGPGTRLLVL.

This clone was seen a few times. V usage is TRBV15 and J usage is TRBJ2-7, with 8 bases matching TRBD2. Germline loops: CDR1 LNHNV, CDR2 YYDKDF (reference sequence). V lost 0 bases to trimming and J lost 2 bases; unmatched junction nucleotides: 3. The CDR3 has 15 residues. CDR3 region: CATSRDWRGAYEQYF. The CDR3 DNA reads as TGTGCCACCAGCAGAGATTGGCGGGGGGCCTACGAGCAGTACTTC.

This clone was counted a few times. The CDR3 spells CASSRPTSGRGQSYNEQFF. The CDR3 nucleotides are TGCGCCAGCAGCCGACCGACTAGCGGGAGGGGTCAATCCTACAATGAGCAGTTCTTC. The chain has TRBV4-3 and TRBJ2-1, with TRBD2 matching over 14 bases. CDR3 length: 19 amino acids. Trimming cost V 4 bases and J 1 base; bases outside gene matches: 9. Germline values: CDR1 LGHNA, CDR2 YSLEER.

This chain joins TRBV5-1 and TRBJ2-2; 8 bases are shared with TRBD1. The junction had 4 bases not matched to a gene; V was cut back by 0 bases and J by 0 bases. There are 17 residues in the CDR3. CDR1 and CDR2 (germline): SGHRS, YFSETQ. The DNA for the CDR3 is TGCGCCAGCAGCTTGGCCCTGGACAGGGCGAACACCGGGGAGCTGTTTTTT. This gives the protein CASSLALDRANTGELFF.

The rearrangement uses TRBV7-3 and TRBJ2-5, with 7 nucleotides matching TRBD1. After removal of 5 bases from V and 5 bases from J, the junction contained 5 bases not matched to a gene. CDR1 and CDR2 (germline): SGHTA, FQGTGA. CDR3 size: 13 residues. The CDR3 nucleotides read TGTGCCAGCAGCAGGGGGCCGGGGGAGACCCAGTACTTC. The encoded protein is CASSRGPGETQYF. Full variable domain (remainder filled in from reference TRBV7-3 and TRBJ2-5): GAGVSQTPSNKVTEKGKYVELRCDPISGHTALYWYRQSLGQGPEFLIYFQGTGAADDSGLPNDRFFAVRPEGSVSTLKIQRTERGDSAVYLCASSRGPGETQYFGPGTRLLVL.

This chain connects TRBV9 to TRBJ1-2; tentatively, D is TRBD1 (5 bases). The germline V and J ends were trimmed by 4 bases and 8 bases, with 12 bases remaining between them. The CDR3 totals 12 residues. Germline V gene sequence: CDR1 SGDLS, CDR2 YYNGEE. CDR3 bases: TGTGCCAGCAGCACTCGTAGGGGCGGCTACACCTTC. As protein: CASSTRRGGYTF.

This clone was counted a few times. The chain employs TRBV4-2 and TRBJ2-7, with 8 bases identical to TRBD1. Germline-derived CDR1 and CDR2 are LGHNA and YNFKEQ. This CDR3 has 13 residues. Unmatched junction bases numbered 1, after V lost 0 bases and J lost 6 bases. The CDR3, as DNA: TGTGCCAGCAGCCAAGAGACAGGGGCCGAGCAGTACTTC. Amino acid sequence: CASSQETGAEQYF.

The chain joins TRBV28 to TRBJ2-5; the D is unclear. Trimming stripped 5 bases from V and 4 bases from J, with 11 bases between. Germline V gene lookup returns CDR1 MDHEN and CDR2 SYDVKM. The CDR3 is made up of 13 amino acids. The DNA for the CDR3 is TGTGCCAGCAGTGCGCCCCTCTCAGAGACCCAGTACTTC. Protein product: CASSAPLSETQYF.

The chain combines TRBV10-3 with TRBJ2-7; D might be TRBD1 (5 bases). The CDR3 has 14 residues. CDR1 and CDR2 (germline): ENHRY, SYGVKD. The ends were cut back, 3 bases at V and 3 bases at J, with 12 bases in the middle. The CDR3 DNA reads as TGTGCCATCAGTGATAGCCAGGGTAGCTACGAGCAGTACTTC. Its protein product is CAISDSQGSYEQYF.

The CDR3 DNA reads TGTGCCAGCAGTTTCCAGGGAAATAGCAATCAGCCCCAGCATTTT. This translates into CASSFQGNSNQPQHF. The chain links TRBV27 to TRBJ1-5; the D gene is possibly TRBD1 (5 bases). V was shortened by 3 bases and J by 0 bases, with 9 bases between the two germline ends. Germline V gene lookup returns CDR1 MNHEY and CDR2 SMNVEV (reference sequence). The CDR3 sequence is 15 residues long.

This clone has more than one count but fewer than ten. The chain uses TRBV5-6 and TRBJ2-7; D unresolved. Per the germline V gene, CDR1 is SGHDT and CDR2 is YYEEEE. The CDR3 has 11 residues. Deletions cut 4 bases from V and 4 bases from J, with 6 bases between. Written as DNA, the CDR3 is TGTGCCAGCAGCGCGAGATACGAGCAGTACTTC. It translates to CASSARYEQYF.

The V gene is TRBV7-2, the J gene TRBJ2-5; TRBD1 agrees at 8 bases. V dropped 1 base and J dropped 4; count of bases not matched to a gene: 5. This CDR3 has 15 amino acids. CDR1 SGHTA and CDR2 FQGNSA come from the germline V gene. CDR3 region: CASSLEGQGRETQYF. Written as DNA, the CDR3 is TGTGCCAGCAGCTTAGAAGGACAGGGCCGAGAGACCCAGTACTTC.

The DNA for the CDR3 is TGTGCCAGCAGCTCCCGTCATACGCAGTATTTT. Translation gives CASSSRHTQYF. V and J are TRBV13 and TRBJ2-3; D is unclear. From germline, CDR1 is PRHDT and CDR2 FYEKMQ (reference sequence). CDR3 length equals 11 residues. With 4 bases removed from V and 7 bases from J, the gap between germline ends came to 6 bases.

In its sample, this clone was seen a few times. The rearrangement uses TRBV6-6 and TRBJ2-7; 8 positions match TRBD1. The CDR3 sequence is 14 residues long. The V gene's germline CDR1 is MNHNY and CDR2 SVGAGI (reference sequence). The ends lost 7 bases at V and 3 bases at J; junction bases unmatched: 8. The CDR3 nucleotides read TGTGCCAGCAAAATCGGGACAGGTAACTACGAGCAGTACTTC. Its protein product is CASKIGTGNYEQYF.